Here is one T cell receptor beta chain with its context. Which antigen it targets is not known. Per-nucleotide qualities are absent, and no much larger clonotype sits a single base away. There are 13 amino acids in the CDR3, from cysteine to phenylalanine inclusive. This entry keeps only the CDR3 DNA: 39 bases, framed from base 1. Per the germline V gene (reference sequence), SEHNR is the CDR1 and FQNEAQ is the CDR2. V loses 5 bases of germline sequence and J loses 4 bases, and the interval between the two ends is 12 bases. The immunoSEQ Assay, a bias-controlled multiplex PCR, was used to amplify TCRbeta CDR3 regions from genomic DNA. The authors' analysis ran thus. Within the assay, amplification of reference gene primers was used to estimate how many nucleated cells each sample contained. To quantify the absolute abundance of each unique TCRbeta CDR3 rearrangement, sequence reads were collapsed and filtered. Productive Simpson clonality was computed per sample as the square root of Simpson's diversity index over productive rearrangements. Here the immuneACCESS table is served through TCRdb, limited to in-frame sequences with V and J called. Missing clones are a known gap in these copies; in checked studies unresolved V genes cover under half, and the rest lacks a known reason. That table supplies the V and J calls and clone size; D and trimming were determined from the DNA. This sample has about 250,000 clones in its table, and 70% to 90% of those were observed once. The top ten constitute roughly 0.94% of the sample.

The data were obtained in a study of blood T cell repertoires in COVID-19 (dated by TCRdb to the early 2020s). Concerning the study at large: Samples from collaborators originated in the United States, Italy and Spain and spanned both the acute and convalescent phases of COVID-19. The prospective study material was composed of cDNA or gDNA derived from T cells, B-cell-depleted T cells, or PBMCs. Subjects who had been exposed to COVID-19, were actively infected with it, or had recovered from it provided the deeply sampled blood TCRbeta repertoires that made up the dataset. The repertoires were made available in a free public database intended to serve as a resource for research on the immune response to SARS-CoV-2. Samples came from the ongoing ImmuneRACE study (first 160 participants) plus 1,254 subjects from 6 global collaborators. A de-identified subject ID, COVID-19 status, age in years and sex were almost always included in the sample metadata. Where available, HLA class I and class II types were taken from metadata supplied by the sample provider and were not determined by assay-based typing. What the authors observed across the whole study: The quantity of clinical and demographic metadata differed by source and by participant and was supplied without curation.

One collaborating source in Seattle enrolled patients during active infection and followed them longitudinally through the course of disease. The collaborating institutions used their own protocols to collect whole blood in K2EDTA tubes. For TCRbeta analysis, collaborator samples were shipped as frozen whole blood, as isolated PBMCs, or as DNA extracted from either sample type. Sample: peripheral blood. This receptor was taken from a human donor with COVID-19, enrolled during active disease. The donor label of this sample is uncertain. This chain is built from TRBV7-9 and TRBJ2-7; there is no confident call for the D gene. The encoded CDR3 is CASSPQIRYEQYF. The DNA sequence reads TGTGCCAGCAGCCCCCAGATTCGTTACGAGCAGTACTTC.